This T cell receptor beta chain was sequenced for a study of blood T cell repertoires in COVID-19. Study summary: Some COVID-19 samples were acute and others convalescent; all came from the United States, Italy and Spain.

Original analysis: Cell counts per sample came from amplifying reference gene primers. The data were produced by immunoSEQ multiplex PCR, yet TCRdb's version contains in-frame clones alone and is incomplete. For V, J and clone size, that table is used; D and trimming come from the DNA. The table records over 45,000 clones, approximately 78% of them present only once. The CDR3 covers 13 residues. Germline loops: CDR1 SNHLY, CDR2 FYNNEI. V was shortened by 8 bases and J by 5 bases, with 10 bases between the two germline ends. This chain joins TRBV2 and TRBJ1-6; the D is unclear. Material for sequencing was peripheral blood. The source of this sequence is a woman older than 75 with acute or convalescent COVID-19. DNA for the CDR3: TGTGCCAGCCGGGAAAGCAATAATTCACCCCTCCACTTT. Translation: CASRESNNSPLHF.